The 19 T cell receptor beta chains below come from one sample, sequenced in a study of OX40 agonist ivuxolimab in advanced cancers. Sequenced by immunoSEQ multiplex PCR; TCRdb stores in-frame clones only, minus some. The table includes about 76,000 clones, about 88% detected once. Source: CD4+ or CD8+ T cells sorted from blood, taken in a trial of the OX40 agonist ivuxolimab. The source is an adult with an advanced solid tumor such as melanoma, head and neck, liver or kidney cancer.

The table lists this clone with a count of one. CDR3 nucleotide sequence: TGTGCCAGCAGTTTACACCAACTCAAGAACGAGCAGTACTTC. This sequence encodes CASSLHQLKNEQYF. The V and J genes are TRBV28 and TRBJ2-7; D remains ambiguous. Germline loops: CDR1 MDHEN, CDR2 SYDVKM. Trimming cost V 2 bases and J 5 bases, with 13 bases left between them. The CDR3 sequence is 14 residues long.

V usage is TRBV18 and J usage is TRBJ2-3; D remains unclear. This CDR3 region has 12 residues. Trimming cost V 2 bases and J 6 bases, with 6 bases left between them. Germline CDR1 is KGHSH and CDR2 is LQKENI. The CDR3 is CASSPLEDTQYF. CDR3 bases: TGTGCCAGCTCACCATTGGAGGATACGCAGTATTTT.

The V and J genes are TRBV7-6 and TRBJ1-4, with 9 positions matching TRBD1. Per germline, CDR1 SGHVS and CDR2 FNYEAQ. Trimming removed 6 bases from V and 1 base from J; junction bases left unmatched: 15. The CDR3 is 19 residues long. CDR3 sequence: CASSSSRTGVLRTNEKLFF. In DNA form, the CDR3 reads TGTGCCAGCAGTTCCTCGAGGACAGGGGTTCTCAGAACTAATGAAAAACTGTTTTTT.

The rearrangement links TRBV4-1 to TRBJ1-2; D not resolved. The CDR3 loop spans 15 amino acids. CDR1 MGHRA and CDR2 YSYEKL come from the germline V gene. Trimming removed 1 base from V and 4 bases from J, with 13 bases in between. The chain's CDR3 is CASSQVSQYPYGYTF. In DNA form, the CDR3 reads TGCGCCAGCAGCCAAGTTTCCCAATACCCCTATGGCTACACCTTC.

This clone appeared once. V is TRBV19 and J is TRBJ1-6; D unclear. Germline values: CDR1 LNHDA, CDR2 SQIVND (reference sequence). V was trimmed by 2 bases and J by 7 bases, leaving 9 bases between them. The CDR3 loop spans 14 amino acids. DNA for the CDR3: TGTGCCAGTAGTATAAGCCCAGAAAATTCACCCCTCCACTTT. Translation: CASSISPENSPLHF.

This chain joins TRBV6-4 and TRBJ2-3, with D perhaps given as TRBD1 or TRBD2 (5 bases each). Trimming pared 6 bases from V and 1 base from J, leaving 11 bases between. CDR1 MRHNA and CDR2 SNTAGT come from the germline V gene. The CDR3 length is 14 residues. The CDR3 DNA sequence: TGTGCCAGCAGCAGGGACGGACGCACAGATACGCAGTATTTT. Protein product: CASSRDGRTDTQYF.

V is TRBV9 and J is TRBJ2-4, with 9 bases aligning to TRBD1. Germline trimming cut 3 bases from V and 0 bases from J; bases unmatched to any gene: 7. The CDR3 extends over 17 amino acids. In germline, CDR1 is SGDLS, CDR2 YYNGEE. The CDR3 protein is CASSALGQGIAKNIQYF. DNA of the CDR3: TGTGCCAGCAGCGCCCTAGGACAGGGGATAGCCAAAAACATTCAGTACTTC.

The V and J genes are TRBV6-9 and TRBJ2-2; D ambiguous. V gave up 2 bases and J gave up 6 bases, with 4 bases separating them. Germline CDR1 and CDR2: MNHGY and SVAAGI. This CDR3 is built from 12 residues. The CDR3 DNA follows: TGTGCCAGCAGTTATAGGCCCGGGGAGCTGTTTTTT. As protein: CASSYRPGELFF.

J is TRBJ2-4 and V is TRBV7-9, with D possibly being TRBD1 (7 bases). With 3 bases removed from V and 1 base from J, the gap between germline ends came to 10 bases. The CDR3 is made up of 15 amino acids. Germline V gives CDR1 SEHNR, CDR2 FQNEAQ (reference sequence). The CDR3 sequence: CASSLAGGAKNIQYF. The CDR3 region has the DNA TGTGCCAGCAGCTTGGCAGGGGGGGCCAAAAACATTCAGTACTTC.

The gene calls are TRBV28 and TRBJ2-7; possibly TRBD2 for D (6 bases). The CDR3 is made up of 15 amino acids. Trimming took off 8 bases at V and 5 bases at J, with 22 bases between the two ends. The germline V gene encodes CDR1 MDHEN and CDR2 SYDVKM. CDR3 sequence reads: CASLQGLRSFDEQYF. CDR3 bases: TGTGCCAGCCTCCAGGGACTGCGCTCTTTCGACGAGCAGTACTTC.

V gene TRBV6-5 combines with J gene TRBJ1-5; a weak D match, TRBD1 (5 bases). The CDR3 is 14 amino acids. Trimming stripped 2 bases from V and 6 bases from J, with 11 bases between. CDR1 is MNHEY, CDR2 SVGAGI, per germline. CDR3 sequence: CASSYRVTVQPQHF. In DNA, the CDR3 is TGTGCCAGCAGTTACAGGGTGACAGTTCAGCCCCAGCATTTT.

This chain links TRBV6-5 with TRBJ1-2; D unresolved. This CDR3 is 12 amino acids long. The germline CDR1 and CDR2 sequences are MNHEY and SVGAGI. V lost 7 bases and J 5 bases, leaving 11 bases between the germline ends. This CDR3 is CASNSLQYGYTF. The CDR3, as DNA: TGTGCCAGCAACTCCCTACAATATGGCTACACCTTC.

The chain has TRBV5-1 and TRBJ2-1; TRBD2 matches 7 bases. Germline CDR1 reads SGHRS; CDR2 reads YFSETQ. The CDR3 is made up of 13 amino acids. J lost 2 bases, V lost 4 bases, and 0 bases had no gene match. The CDR3 loop is CASSAGAYNEQFF. CDR3 nucleotide sequence: TGCGCCAGCAGCGCGGGGGCCTACAATGAGCAGTTCTTC.

The gene calls are TRBV5-4 and TRBJ1-2; D is uncertain. The CDR3 consists of 14 residues. Germline V gene lookup returns CDR1 SGHNT and CDR2 YYREEE (reference sequence). Trimming stripped 0 bases from V and 3 bases from J, with 9 bases between. CDR3 bases: TGTGCCAGCAGCTTGGACCGCAACTACTATGGCTACACCTTC. This translates into CASSLDRNYYGYTF.

This chain connects TRBV4-2 to TRBJ2-1, with 13 bases matching TRBD2. V lost 4 bases, J lost 4 bases, and 13 bases stayed unmatched. The V gene's germline CDR1 is LGHNA and CDR2 YNFKEQ. This CDR3 comprises 19 residues. The CDR3 region has the DNA TGTGCCAGCAGCCGCCCGGCGACTAGCGGGAGGCTAAAATACAATGAGCAGTTCTTC. Translating gives CASSRPATSGRLKYNEQFF.

The chain is built from TRBV4-3 and TRBJ2-7; D is perhaps TRBD1 (5 bases). Between the trimmed V and J ends, which lost 1 base and 0 bases, there was a span of 19 bases. There are 18 residues in the CDR3. Germline-derived CDR1 and CDR2 are LGHNA and YSLEER. The CDR3 nucleotides read TGCGCCAGCAGCCAAGTCCTTGAATGGGCTAGGGGCTCCTACGAGCAGTACTTC. This encodes CASSQVLEWARGSYEQYF.

This clone occurred once. The chain is built from TRBV7-3 and TRBJ2-4; unclear D gene. There are 15 residues in the CDR3. V was trimmed by 2 bases and J by 10 bases, leaving 18 bases between them. Germline V gives CDR1 SGHTA, CDR2 FQGTGA. The DNA for the CDR3 is TGTGCCAGCAGCTTAGTTGGTTTTGGGTTGGGGATTCAGTACTTC. Residues: CASSLVGFGLGIQYF.

The chain couples TRBV19 to TRBJ1-2, with 7 bases aligning to TRBD1. V lost 5 bases and J lost 3; bases outside the gene matches: 12. CDR1 is LNHDA, CDR2 SQIVND, per germline (reference sequence). This CDR3 has 16 residues. The CDR3 is CASSETGQAIYYGYTF. The CDR3 DNA is TGTGCCAGTAGTGAAACCGGACAGGCGATTTACTATGGCTACACCTTC.

This chain connects TRBV11-3 to TRBJ1-1; D may be TRBD1 (5 bases). The CDR3 is made up of 17 amino acids. V lost 5 bases to trimming and J lost 8 bases, with 27 bases between them. The germline gives CDR1 SGHNT, CDR2 YENEEA. CDR3 nucleotides: TGTGCCAGCAGCCAAGATCAAGCAACAGGTCTATCCAGGGAAGCTTTCTTT. This encodes CASSQDQATGLSREAFF.